The T cell receptor beta chain described here comes from a study of tumor-infiltrating lymphocytes in primary liver carcinoma. Across the study: Staging placed the tumors at T1-T3 N0M0, and they measured about 4 to 11 cm across. The study's findings and limits: Tumors reached a significantly greater top-250-clone fraction than blood did (p = 0.039).

Total RNA and DNA came together from around 18-30 mg of bulk tissue without cell sorting. Every patient in the cohort had a primary liver carcinoma. That carcinoma was treated by surgical resection. CDR3 length equals 15 residues. Making TCR beta cDNA involved approximately 0.5 ug total RNA and a constant-region primer. Libraries covering TCR beta were generated through three nested multiplex PCR rounds (using a slightly modified ARM-PCR). The opening two PCR rounds, about 11 cycles each, paired TRBV1-TRBV30 forward primers with a C-beta reverse primer. TCRdb itself ran the multiplex PCR reads through MiXCR, one entry per CDR3 protein. The data show about 210,000 distinct CDR3 sequences, with over 80% seen just once and less than 20% held by the top ten. For this clonotype: What it recognizes is unknown. A junction boundary mismatches the germline segment, possibly from a read error.

The TCR was taken from a man aged 35-49 years with primary liver carcinoma and hepatitis B virus infection. Sequencing was carried out using tumor tissue from primary liver carcinoma. The J gene is TRBJ2-2, the V gene TRBV12-3 or TRBV12-4; 8 nucleotides agree with TRBD2. In DNA form, the CDR3 reads TGTGCCAGCAGAGCCGGGACTAGTCAAGTCGGGGAGCTGCTATTT. Protein sequence: CASRAGTSQVGELLF.